This TCR beta chain was identified during a study of technical replicates of blood from several donors. Using immunoSEQ multiplex PCR, the repertoire was profiled, and TCRdb retains in-frame clones only, with some absent. The sample lists more than 15,000 clones; roughly nine tenths were seen once. The length of the CDR3 is 13 residues. Germline loops: CDR1 SNHLY, CDR2 FYNNEI. V was pared by 1 base and J by 7 bases, with 9 bases between. The receptor's source is a human donor in good health. This chain connects TRBV2 to TRBJ2-3; D remains ambiguous. The sequencing input was PBMCs. CDR3 bases: TGTGCCAGCAGTGAAGTCCTAGGATATACGCAGTATTTT. This gives the protein CASSEVLGYTQYF.